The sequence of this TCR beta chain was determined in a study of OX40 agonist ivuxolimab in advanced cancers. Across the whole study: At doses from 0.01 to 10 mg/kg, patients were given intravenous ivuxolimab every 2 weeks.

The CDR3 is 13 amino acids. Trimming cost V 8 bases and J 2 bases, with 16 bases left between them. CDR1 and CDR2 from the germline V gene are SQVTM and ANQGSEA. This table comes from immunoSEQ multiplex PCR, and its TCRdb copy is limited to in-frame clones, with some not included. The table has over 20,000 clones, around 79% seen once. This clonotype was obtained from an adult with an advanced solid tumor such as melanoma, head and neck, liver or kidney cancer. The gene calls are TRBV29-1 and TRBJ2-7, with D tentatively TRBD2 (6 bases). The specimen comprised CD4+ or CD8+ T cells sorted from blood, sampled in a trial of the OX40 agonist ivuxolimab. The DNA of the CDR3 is TGCAGCACTAAGGGTGCGGGGCCCTACGAGCAGTACTTC. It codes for CSTKGAGPYEQYF.